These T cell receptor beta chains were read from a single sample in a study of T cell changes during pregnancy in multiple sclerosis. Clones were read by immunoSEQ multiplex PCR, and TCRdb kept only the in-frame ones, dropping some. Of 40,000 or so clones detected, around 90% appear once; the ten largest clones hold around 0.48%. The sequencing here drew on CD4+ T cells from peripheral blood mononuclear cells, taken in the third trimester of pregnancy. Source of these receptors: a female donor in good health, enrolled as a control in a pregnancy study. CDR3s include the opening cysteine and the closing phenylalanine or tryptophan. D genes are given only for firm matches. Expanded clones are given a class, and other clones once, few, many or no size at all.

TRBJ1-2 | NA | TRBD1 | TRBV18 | CASSPPRDRVSGYTF | TGTGCCAGCTCACCACCACGGGACAGGGTCAGCGGCTACACCTTC
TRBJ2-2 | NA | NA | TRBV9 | CASSAGASLGLFF | TGTGCCAGCAGCGCAGGGGCGAGCCTAGGGCTGTTTTTT
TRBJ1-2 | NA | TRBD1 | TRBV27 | CASSPTGNGYTF | TGTGCCAGCAGTCCGACAGGGAATGGCTACACCTTC
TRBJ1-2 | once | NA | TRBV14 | CASSRTEGVVRPYGYTF | TGTGCCAGCAGCCGCACAGAGGGGGTCGTAAGGCCCTATGGCTACACCTTC
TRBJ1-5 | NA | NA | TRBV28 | CASSSPQTNQPQHF | TGTGCCAGCAGTTCCCCGCAGACTAATCAGCCCCAGCATTTT
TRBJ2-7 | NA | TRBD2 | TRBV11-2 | CASSLGTSIGEQYF | TGTGCCAGCAGCTTAGGGACTAGTATTGGGGAGCAGTACTTC
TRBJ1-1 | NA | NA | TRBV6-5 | CASRGHRNTEAFF | TGTGCCAGCCGCGGACATAGGAACACTGAAGCTTTCTTT
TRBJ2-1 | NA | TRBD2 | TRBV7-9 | CASSLFLAGGNEQFF | TGTGCCAGCAGCTTATTCCTAGCGGGAGGCAATGAGCAGTTCTTC
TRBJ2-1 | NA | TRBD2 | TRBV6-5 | CASSLADSYNEQFF | TGTGCCAGCAGTCTAGCGGATTCCTACAATGAGCAGTTCTTC
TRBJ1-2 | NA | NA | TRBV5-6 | CASSLYSYGYTF | TGTGCCAGCAGCTTGTACAGCTATGGCTACACCTTC
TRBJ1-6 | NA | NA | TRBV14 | CASSQTAGYNSPLHF | TGTGCCAGCAGCCAGACCGCGGGTTATAATTCACCCCTCCACTTT
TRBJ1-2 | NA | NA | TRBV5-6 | CASSLARINYGYTF | TGTGCCAGCAGCTTGGCCAGGATTAACTATGGCTACACCTTC
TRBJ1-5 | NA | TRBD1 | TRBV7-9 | CASSSTGANQPQHF | TGTGCCAGCAGCTCGACAGGGGCGAATCAGCCCCAGCATTTT
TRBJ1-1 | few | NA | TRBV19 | CASSRGDTSTEAFF | TGTGCCAGTAGTAGAGGGGACACCAGCACTGAAGCTTTCTTT
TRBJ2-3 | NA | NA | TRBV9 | CASSVAAGAADTQYF | TGTGCCAGCAGCGTAGCGGCAGGGGCAGCAGATACGCAGTATTTT
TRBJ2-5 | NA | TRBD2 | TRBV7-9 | CASSPGLGRGETQYF | TGTGCCAGCAGCCCGGGCCTAGGGAGGGGAGAGACCCAGTACTTC
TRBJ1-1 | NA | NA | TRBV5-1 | CASSRGGHPNTEAFF | TGCGCCAGCTCTCGGGGGGGACACCCGAACACTGAAGCTTTCTTT
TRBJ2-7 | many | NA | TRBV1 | CTSSHETSGRTYEQYF | TGCACCAGCAGCCACGAAACTAGCGGGAGGACGTACGAGCAGTACTTC
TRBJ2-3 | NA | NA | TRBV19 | CASSDRAPSTDTQYF | TGTGCCAGTTCCGACAGAGCGCCTAGCACAGATACGCAGTATTTT
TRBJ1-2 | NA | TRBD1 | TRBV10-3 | CAISEEGQGNYGYTF | TGTGCCATCAGTGAGGAGGGACAGGGTAACTATGGCTACACCTTC
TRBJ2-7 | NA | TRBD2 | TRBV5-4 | CASSERAGGYREQYF | TGTGCCAGCAGCGAGAGGGCGGGGGGGTATCGGGAGCAGTACTTC
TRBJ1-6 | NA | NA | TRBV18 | CASSPDSSSPLHF | TGTGCCAGCTCACCGGACAGCTCTTCACCCCTCCACTTT
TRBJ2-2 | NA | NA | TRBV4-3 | CASRGDFANTGELFF | TGCGCCAGCAGGGGGGACTTCGCGAACACCGGGGAGCTGTTTTTT
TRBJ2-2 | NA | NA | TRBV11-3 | CASSARAGTNTGELFF | TGTGCCAGCAGCGCCCGGGCGGGCACTAACACCGGGGAGCTGTTTTTT
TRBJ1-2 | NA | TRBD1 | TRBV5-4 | CASSNRTGLNYGYTF | TGTGCCAGCAGCAACCGGACAGGACTCAACTATGGCTACACCTTC
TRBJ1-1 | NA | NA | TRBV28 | CASILNTEAFF | TGTGCCAGCATATTGAACACTGAAGCTTTCTTT
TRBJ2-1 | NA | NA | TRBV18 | CASSPFRGGSNNEQFF | TGTGCCAGCTCACCATTCCGCGGAGGCTCCAACAATGAGCAGTTCTTC
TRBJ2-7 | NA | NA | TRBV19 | CASSSDSWSEQYF | TGTGCCAGTAGTTCGGACAGCTGGAGCGAGCAGTACTTC
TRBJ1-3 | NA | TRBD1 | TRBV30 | CAWSGGQRVFSGNTIYF | TGTGCCTGGAGTGGGGGACAGCGAGTATTCTCTGGAAACACCATATATTTT
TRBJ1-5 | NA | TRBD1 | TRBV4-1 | CASSQAQLGGAGNQPQHF | TGCGCCAGCAGCCAAGCTCAACTAGGGGGCGCCGGCAATCAGCCCCAGCATTTT
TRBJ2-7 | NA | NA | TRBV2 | CASSPDSTYEQYF | TGTGCCAGCAGCCCCGACTCAACCTACGAGCAGTACTTC
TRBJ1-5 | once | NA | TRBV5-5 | CASSTAGYQGNQPQHF | TGTGCCAGCAGCACAGCGGGCTACCAGGGCAATCAGCCCCAGCATTTT
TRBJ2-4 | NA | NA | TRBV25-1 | CASSGRWSGLENIQYF | TGTGCCAGCAGTGGGAGGTGGTCGGGACTGGAAAACATTCAGTACTTC
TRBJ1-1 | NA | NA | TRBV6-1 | CASSEVLVVGGRNTEAFF | TGTGCCAGCAGTGAAGTACTGGTTGTTGGGGGCAGGAACACTGAAGCTTTCTTT
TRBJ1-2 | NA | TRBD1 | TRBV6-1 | CASTPTGQGYGYTF | TGTGCCAGCACTCCGACGGGACAGGGCTATGGCTACACCTTC
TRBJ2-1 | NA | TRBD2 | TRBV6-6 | CASSSLAGGVDEQFF | TGTGCCAGCAGTTCCCTAGCGGGGGGGGTGGATGAGCAGTTCTTC
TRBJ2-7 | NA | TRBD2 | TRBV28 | CASTSSGHSYEQYF | TGTGCCAGTACAAGTAGCGGGCACTCCTACGAGCAGTACTTC
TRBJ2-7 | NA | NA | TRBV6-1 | CASTEGGYEQYF | TGTGCCAGCACAGAAGGGGGCTACGAGCAGTACTTC
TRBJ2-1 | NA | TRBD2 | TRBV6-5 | CASSDGTRGNEQFF | TGTGCCAGCAGTGACGGGACTAGGGGCAATGAGCAGTTCTTC
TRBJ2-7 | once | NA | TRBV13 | CASSPRGLKIPYEQYF | TGTGCCAGCAGCCCGAGGGGACTGAAGATACCCTACGAGCAGTACTTC
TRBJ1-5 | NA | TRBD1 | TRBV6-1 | CASIRNRGGNQPQHF | TGTGCCAGCATTCGTAACAGGGGTGGAAATCAGCCCCAGCATTTT
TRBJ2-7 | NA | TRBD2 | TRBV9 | CASSPRTGGEQYF | TGTGCCAGCAGCCCAAGGACGGGGGGTGAGCAGTACTTC
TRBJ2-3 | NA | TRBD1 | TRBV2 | CASGAQGADTQYF | TGTGCCAGCGGGGCACAGGGGGCAGATACGCAGTATTTT
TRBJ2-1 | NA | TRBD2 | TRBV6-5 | CASPGLAGGEQFF | TGTGCCAGTCCCGGACTAGCGGGAGGTGAGCAGTTCTTC
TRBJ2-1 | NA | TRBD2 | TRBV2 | CATVVGLAGNEQFF | TGTGCCACAGTAGTAGGACTAGCGGGTAATGAGCAGTTCTTC
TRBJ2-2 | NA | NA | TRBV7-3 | CASSFGGNANTGELFF | TGTGCCAGCAGCTTCGGCGGAAACGCGAACACCGGGGAGCTGTTTTTT
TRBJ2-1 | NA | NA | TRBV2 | CASRFAGSPHNEQFF | TGTGCCAGCAGGTTCGCGGGATCCCCCCACAATGAGCAGTTCTTC
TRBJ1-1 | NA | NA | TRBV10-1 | CASSEMAGRPNTEAFF | TGCGCCAGCAGTGAGATGGCGGGCAGGCCGAACACTGAAGCTTTCTTT
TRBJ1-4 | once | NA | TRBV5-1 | CASKEQGLLNEKLFF | TGCGCCAGCAAGGAACAGGGCCTCCTTAATGAAAAACTGTTTTTT
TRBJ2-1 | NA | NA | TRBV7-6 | CASSLVGTSYNEQFF | TGTGCCAGCAGCCTAGTAGGGACTTCCTACAATGAGCAGTTCTTC
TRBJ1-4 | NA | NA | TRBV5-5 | CASSFFNEKLFF | TGTGCCAGCAGCTTCTTTAATGAAAAACTGTTTTTT
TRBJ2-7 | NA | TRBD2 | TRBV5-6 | CASSLETSGPYEQYF | TGTGCCAGCAGCCTTGAGACTAGCGGCCCCTACGAGCAGTACTTC
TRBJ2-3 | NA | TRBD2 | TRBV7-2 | CASSPLAGSSTDTQYF | TGTGCCAGCAGCCCTTTAGCGGGATCTAGCACAGATACGCAGTATTTT
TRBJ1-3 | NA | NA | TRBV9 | CASSTWGESSGNTIYF | TGTGCCAGCAGCACCTGGGGGGAGAGCTCTGGAAACACCATATATTTT
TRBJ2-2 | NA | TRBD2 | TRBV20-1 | CGLAGTGELFF | TGTGGACTAGCGGGGACCGGGGAGCTGTTTTTT
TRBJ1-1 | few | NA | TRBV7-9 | CASSLSLNTEAFF | TGTGCCAGCAGCTTATCTCTGAACACTGAAGCTTTCTTT
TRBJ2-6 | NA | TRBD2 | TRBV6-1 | CASSNSGAGANVLTF | TGTGCCAGCAGTAATAGCGGGGCCGGGGCCAACGTCCTGACTTTC
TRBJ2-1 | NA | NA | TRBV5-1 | CASSPLSDRGNEQFF | TGCGCCAGCAGCCCTCTGAGCGACCGGGGCAATGAGCAGTTCTTC